This T cell receptor beta chain emerged from a study of T cells after yellow fever vaccination. V dropped 2 bases and J dropped 0 bases, with 13 bases sitting between them. Germline CDR1 GTSNPN, CDR2 SVGIG (reference sequence). The CDR3 is 15 amino acids. Worth noting for this clonotype: Its antigen is not identified.

Study-wide points: Clonotypes appearing in both CD4 and CD8 compartments existed, and their share was small.

A 5'RACE template-switching step, the method used to make TCR cDNA, added a universal primer site and UMIs. TCRdb called the 5' RACE reads again in MiXCR, with one record for every CDR3 protein. The sample yields 450,000 to 650,000 distinct CDR3 sequences, less than 15% seen once. The receptor's source is a man aged 25 to 40 who received the YFV17D yellow fever vaccine. This chain links TRBV30 with TRBJ1-1; TRBD1 is a possible D gene (6 bases). The sequenced sample was PBMCs, obtained on the day of the yellow fever booster vaccination. The CDR3 nucleotides are TGTGCCTGGAGTCCGTGGGGGCTCATGAACACTGAAGCTTTCTTT. It encodes CAWSPWGLMNTEAFF.